Listed below are T cell receptor beta chains from one sample, sequenced in a study of cytomegalovirus exposure and HLA in healthy donors. TCRdb keeps only in-frame clones here, not all; method: immunoSEQ multiplex PCR. The table lists 90,000 or so clones, almost 80% of them singletons. Input material: PBMCs. Every receptor here comes from a female donor in good health and CMV-seronegative. Both conserved end residues are part of each CDR3. D genes are given only for firm matches. Only some rows state a clone size, as once, few, many or a class for expanded clones.

TGTGCCAGCAGCGTCCAGGGTAAAAAATTGGAGACCCAGTACTTC | CASSVQGKKLETQYF | NA | NA | TRBJ2-5 | TRBV9
TGTGCCAGTAGTATTAGGGGGATTGCCTACGAGCAGTACTTC | CASSIRGIAYEQYF | NA | NA | TRBJ2-7 | TRBV19
TGTGCCAGCAGCCCATCGGGGGGAGGGTTGACGAATGGCTACACCTTC | CASSPSGGGLTNGYTF | NA | NA | TRBJ1-2 | TRBV6-6
TGTGCCAGCAGCAGACAGGGTTCCTACGAGCAGTACTTC | CASSRQGSYEQYF | NA | TRBD1 | TRBJ2-7 | TRBV6-5
TGCAGTGCGTGGACTCGAGAGACCCAGTACTTC | CSAWTRETQYF | NA | NA | TRBJ2-5 | TRBV20-1
TGTGCCAGCAGTCTTGGACCGACTAGTCGGACCGGGGAGCTGTTTTTT | CASSLGPTSRTGELFF | NA | NA | TRBJ2-2 | TRBV5-6
TGCGCCAGCAGCGGGGGGAGCTCCTACAATGAGCAGTTCTTC | CASSGGSSYNEQFF | NA | NA | TRBJ2-1 | TRBV5-1
TGTGCCAGCTCACCTGGGACAGGGGGCATTGGGGCCAACGTCCTGACTTTC | CASSPGTGGIGANVLTF | NA | TRBD1 | TRBJ2-6 | TRBV18
TGTGCCAGCAGCTTAGCTTGGACAGACACAGATACGCAGTATTTT | CASSLAWTDTDTQYF | NA | NA | TRBJ2-3 | TRBV7-8
TGCGCCAGCAGCTCTGGGACAGGGGAGAGGACAGATACGCAGTATTTT | CASSSGTGERTDTQYF | NA | TRBD1 | TRBJ2-3 | TRBV5-1
TGTGCCAGCAGCCGACAGGGAAACTATGGCTACACCTTC | CASSRQGNYGYTF | NA | TRBD1 | TRBJ1-2 | TRBV6-5
TGCGCCAGCAGCCAGAGGGAGGGGGGACAAGCTTTCTTT | CASSQREGGQAFF | NA | NA | TRBJ1-1 | TRBV5-1
TGTGCCAGCAGCTCGGGACAGGGATATGGCTACACCTTC | CASSSGQGYGYTF | few | TRBD1 | TRBJ1-2 | TRBV7-2
TGCGCCAGCAGCACGGGACTAGCGGGAGGCCTGACTAGCACAGATACGCAGTATTTT | CASSTGLAGGLTSTDTQYF | NA | TRBD2 | TRBJ2-3 | TRBV5-1
TGTGCCGGATCCTCGGGACAGTCTTCGAACACTGAAGCTTTCTTT | CAGSSGQSSNTEAFF | NA | TRBD1 | TRBJ1-1 | TRBV10-3
TGTGCCAGCAGCTTACGAGGACAGCTCCTCTCTGGGGCCAACGTCCTGACTTTC | CASSLRGQLLSGANVLTF | few | NA | TRBJ2-6 | TRBV7-3
TGTGCCAGCAGTTTTGACAGGGGTGACAATCAGCCCCAGCATTTT | CASSFDRGDNQPQHF | NA | TRBD1 | TRBJ1-5 | TRBV28
TGTGCCAGCAGCTTGGACATATACACTGAAGCTTTCTTT | CASSLDIYTEAFF | NA | NA | TRBJ1-1 | TRBV7-9
TGTGCCAGCAGCGAAGGGAGTGGGGACACTGAAGCTTTCTTT | CASSEGSGDTEAFF | few | NA | TRBJ1-1 | TRBV7-2
TGCGCCAGCAGCTTACTAGCGGGGGGAGGGGAGCAGTTCTTC | CASSLLAGGGEQFF | NA | TRBD2 | TRBJ2-1 | TRBV5-1
TGTGCCAGCAGTTACTCGGAGGGGGCCGGCGAGCAGTACTTC | CASSYSEGAGEQYF | NA | NA | TRBJ2-7 | TRBV6-6
TGTGCCAGTAGTACCCAGCCCGGGAGGGCCCCAGATACGCAGTATTTT | CASSTQPGRAPDTQYF | NA | TRBD2 | TRBJ2-3 | TRBV19
TGTGCCAGCAGCTTAGGAGGAGGCCAGAATTCACCCCTCCACTTT | CASSLGGGQNSPLHF | NA | NA | TRBJ1-6 | TRBV13
TGTGCCAGCAGGTCAATACAGGGGAACACTGAAGCTTTCTTT | CASRSIQGNTEAFF | NA | NA | TRBJ1-1 | TRBV2
TGTGCCAGCAGTTTATTATCCCTGACTGAAGCTTTCTTT | CASSLLSLTEAFF | NA | NA | TRBJ1-1 | TRBV28
TGTGCCAGCAGCTTAGATCGGCTAGCGGGAGCAGATACGCAGTATTTT | CASSLDRLAGADTQYF | NA | TRBD2 | TRBJ2-3 | TRBV11-2
TGTGCCAGCAGCCCTGGGTCGGGGAACTCCTACAATGAGCAGTTCTTC | CASSPGSGNSYNEQFF | NA | NA | TRBJ2-1 | TRBV4-2
TGTGCCAGCAGGCTAGTGGGGACAGGAACCTACGAGCAGTACTTC | CASRLVGTGTYEQYF | NA | TRBD1 | TRBJ2-7 | TRBV27
TGTGCCAGCAGCGCAGGGACAGGGGCCGGAAACACCATATATTTT | CASSAGTGAGNTIYF | NA | TRBD1 | TRBJ1-3 | TRBV9
TGTGCCAGCAGCCCGGGACAGGGGGAACGCGAGCAGTACTTC | CASSPGQGEREQYF | NA | TRBD1 | TRBJ2-7 | TRBV7-9
TGTGCCAGCAGCTTAGGGGACAAAAATCAGCCCCAGCATTTT | CASSLGDKNQPQHF | NA | NA | TRBJ1-5 | TRBV7-2
TGTGCCAGCAGCCCCTCTCCGATTCAGGGCCCGAACACTGAAGCTTTCTTT | CASSPSPIQGPNTEAFF | few | NA | TRBJ1-1 | TRBV4-2
TGTGCCAGCAGTTACAGTCCAGGGTCTGAAGCTTTCTTT | CASSYSPGSEAFF | NA | NA | TRBJ1-1 | TRBV6-5
TGTGCCAGTCGGGGGGGCCGAGGCTACACCTTC | CASRGGRGYTF | NA | NA | TRBJ1-2 | TRBV19
TGTGCCAGCAGCCCCAGAGACGGGGGGGCCGGTGATACGCAGTATTTT | CASSPRDGGAGDTQYF | once | TRBD2 | TRBJ2-3 | TRBV9
TGTGCCAGCAGCCCTAGCATAATGAATGAGCAGTTCTTC | CASSPSIMNEQFF | NA | NA | TRBJ2-1 | TRBV11-2
TGTGCCAGCAGGGGGTTGGGTCCTACTAGCGTCGCGAAGTTCTTC | CASRGLGPTSVAKFF | once | NA | TRBJ2-1 | TRBV21-1
TGTGCCAGCAGTTTAGTGGGGGGCACTGAAGCTTTCTTT | CASSLVGGTEAFF | NA | NA | TRBJ1-1 | TRBV28
TGTGCCAGCAGCCCGACCGGTCGGGTGAGCTCCTACGAGCAGTACTTC | CASSPTGRVSSYEQYF | once | NA | TRBJ2-7 | TRBV7-9
TGTGCCAGCTCACCGCGGCCCGGGACTACTGGCGATGCCGAGCAGTTCTTC | CASSPRPGTTGDAEQFF | NA | TRBD2 | TRBJ2-1 | TRBV18
TGCGCCAGCACCTCCGGGACAGGGCAATTTAATGAAAAACTGTTTTTT | CASTSGTGQFNEKLFF | NA | TRBD1 | TRBJ1-4 | TRBV5-1
TGTGCCAGCAGTGGGGCATCAGGGCACTCTGGGACCCAGTACTTC | CASSGASGHSGTQYF | NA | NA | TRBJ2-5 | TRBV25-1
TGTGCCAGCAGTGAAATTCGGTCTGGGGCCAACGTCCTGACTTTC | CASSEIRSGANVLTF | NA | NA | TRBJ2-6 | TRBV2
TGTGCCAGCAGCGAACCTGGACTAGCGGGAGGCGAGCAGTACTTC | CASSEPGLAGGEQYF | NA | TRBD2 | TRBJ2-7 | TRBV11-2
TGTGCCAGTAGGGGACTCCTTGCAGATACGCAGTATTTT | CASRGLLADTQYF | NA | NA | TRBJ2-3 | TRBV19
TGTGCCAGCAGCCCGACTAGCGGGTGGGTCAATGAGCAGTTCTTC | CASSPTSGWVNEQFF | NA | TRBD2 | TRBJ2-1 | TRBV6-4
TGCGCCAGCAGCCCTCGACAATGCGAGCAGTACTTC | CASSPRQCEQYF | NA | NA | TRBJ2-7 | TRBV4-3
TGCGCCAGCAGCTTGGGCGGGCATAGCACAGATACGCAGTATTTT | CASSLGGHSTDTQYF | NA | NA | TRBJ2-3 | TRBV5-1
TGTGCCAGCTCATCTCGGACTAGCGGGACAGGCACCGGGGAGCTGTTTTTT | CASSSRTSGTGTGELFF | NA | TRBD2 | TRBJ2-2 | TRBV18
TGTGCCAGCAGCGGATCGACAGGGGCTGACTATGGCTACACCTTC | CASSGSTGADYGYTF | NA | TRBD1 | TRBJ1-2 | TRBV7-2